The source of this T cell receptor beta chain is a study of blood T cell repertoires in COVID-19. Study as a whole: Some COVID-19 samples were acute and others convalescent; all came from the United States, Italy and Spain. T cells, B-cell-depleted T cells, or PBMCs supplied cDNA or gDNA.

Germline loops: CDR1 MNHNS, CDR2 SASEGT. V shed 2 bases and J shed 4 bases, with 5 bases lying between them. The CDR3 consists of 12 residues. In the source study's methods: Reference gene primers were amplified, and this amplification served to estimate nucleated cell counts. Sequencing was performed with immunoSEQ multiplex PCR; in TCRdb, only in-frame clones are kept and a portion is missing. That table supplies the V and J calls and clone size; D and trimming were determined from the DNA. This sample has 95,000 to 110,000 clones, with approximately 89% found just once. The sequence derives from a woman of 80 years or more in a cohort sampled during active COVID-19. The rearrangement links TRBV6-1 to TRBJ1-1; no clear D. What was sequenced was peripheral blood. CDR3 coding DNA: TGTGCCAGCAGTGAACGGGGCACTGAAGCTTTCTTT. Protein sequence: CASSERGTEAFF.